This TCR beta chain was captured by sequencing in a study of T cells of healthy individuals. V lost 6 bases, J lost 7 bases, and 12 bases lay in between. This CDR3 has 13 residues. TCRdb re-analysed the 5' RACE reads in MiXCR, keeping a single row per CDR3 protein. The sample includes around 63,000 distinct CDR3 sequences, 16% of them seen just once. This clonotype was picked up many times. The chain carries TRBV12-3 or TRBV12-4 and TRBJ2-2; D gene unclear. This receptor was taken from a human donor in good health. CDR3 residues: CASSLLANGELFF. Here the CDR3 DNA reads TGTGCCAGCAGCCTACTGGCCAACGGGGAGCTGTTTTTT.